This T cell receptor beta chain was sequenced for a study of beta chain features in type 1 diabetes. Regarding the study as a whole: Shorter TCRB CDR3s, moderately but significantly so, were found in Type 1 diabetes patients in all four CD4+ subsets. Since sequencing was performed on cDNA, cells with high TCR expression could be over-represented.

Reverse transcription of all isolated RNA meant that expressed TCRB transcripts were sequenced. Method: immunoSEQ multiplex PCR; TCRdb's copy keeps in-frame clones and lacks some. The sample holds hundreds of thousands of clones; more than 9.5% are singletons and the top ten take more than 0.045%. Blood was collected once per donor into heparin, averaging about 0.12 L. The CDR3 consists of 15 residues. CDR1 SGHVS and CDR2 FQNEAQ come from the germline V gene. V gave up 1 base and J gave up 2 bases; unmatched junction bases: 1. A note on this clone: The antigen is undetermined.

This TCR derives from a woman aged 18-30 years in good health. The sequenced sample consisted of naive CD4+ T cells from blood. The chain couples TRBV7-8 to TRBJ1-5; 8 bases are shared with TRBD1. The CDR3 sequence: CASSLGGQGNQPQHF. Here the CDR3 DNA reads TGTGCCAGCAGCTTAGGGGGACAGGGCAATCAGCCCCAGCATTTT.